These 32 T cell receptor beta chains were all obtained from the same sample, sequenced in a study of blood T cells in healthy people across ages. A second PCR, run for roughly 7 to 11 cycles, used a sample-barcoded 5' primer plus a J-beta primer mix. MiXCR, applied by TCRdb to the 5' RACE reads, yields one record per CDR3 protein. The sample holds around 650,000 distinct CDR3 sequences, about 30% seen once. Sequenced input: blood. Source of these receptors: a woman aged 80 or over in good health.

J is TRBJ2-7 and V is TRBV29-1; D is possibly TRBD1 or TRBD2 (5 bases each). Trimming took 6 bases from V and 7 from J, leaving 13 bases between them. Germline CDR1 is SQVTM and CDR2 is ANQGSEA. The CDR3 has 11 residues. Written as DNA, the CDR3 is TGCAGCGTAGAGGACGGGGCAGAGCAGTACTTC. The encoded protein is CSVEDGAEQYF.

This chain connects TRBV20-1 to TRBJ2-3; 7 bases align to TRBD2. The CDR3 extends over 13 amino acids. The J segment lost 4 bases and the V segment lost 2 bases, leaving 3 bases of the junction unmatched. Germline lookup yields CDR1 DFQATT and CDR2 SNEGSKA (reference sequence). The CDR3 coding sequence is TGCAGTGCTAGAACTAGCGTTGCAGATACGCAGTATTTT. It codes for CSARTSVADTQYF.

This clonotype was observed many times. The CDR3 DNA reads TGTGCCATCAGGGGCTCCTACGAGCAGTACTTC. Protein sequence: CAIRGSYEQYF. This chain links TRBV10-3 with TRBJ2-7, with no clear D. Trimming stripped 6 bases from V and 0 bases from J, with 3 bases between. The length of the CDR3 is 11 residues. The germline V gene has CDR1 ENHRY and CDR2 SYGVKD.

This clonotype was recorded at least ten times. V and J are TRBV18 and TRBJ2-5, with D perhaps TRBD1 (6 bases). Trimming stripped 2 bases from V and 5 bases from J, with 15 bases between. Germline CDR1 KGHSH, CDR2 LQKENI. CDR3 size: 15 residues. The CDR3 region is CASSPTISRGETQYF. The DNA for the CDR3 is TGTGCCAGCTCACCAACGATCTCCAGGGGCGAGACCCAGTACTTC. Filled out from reference TRBV18 and TRBJ2-5, the complete variable domain reads NAGVMQNPRHLVRRRGQEARLRCSPMKGHSHVYWYRQLPEEGLKFMVYLQKENIIDESGMPKERFSAEFPKEGPSILRIQQVVRGDSAAYFCASSPTISRGETQYFGPGTRLLVL.

This clonotype was observed once. A much larger clone is a single base away; this may be a read error. The chain has TRBV20-1 and TRBJ2-3; no firm D call. The CDR3 covers 11 residues. Germline V CDR1 and CDR2: DFQATT, SNEGSKA (reference sequence). This CDR3 is CGAPLADTQYF. CDR3 bases: TGCGGTGCTCCCCTGGCAGATACGCAGTATTTT.

V gene TRBV5-1 combines with J gene TRBJ2-6, with D possibly matching TRBD2 (7 bases). Germline V gives CDR1 SGHRS, CDR2 YFSETQ. V lost 0 bases and J 1 base, leaving 11 bases between the germline ends. This CDR3 is built from 17 residues. The CDR3, as DNA: TGCGCCAGCAGCTTGGGACGGGGGGCTTCTGGGGCCAACGTCCTGACTTTC. Protein product: CASSLGRGASGANVLTF. Drawing the rest from reference TRBV5-1 and TRBJ2-6, the complete variable domain is KAGVTQTPRYLIKTRGQQVTLSCSPISGHRSVSWYQQTPGQGLQFLFEYFSETQRNKGNFPGRFSGRQFSNSRSEMNVSTLELGDSALYLCASSLGRGASGANVLTFGAGSRLTVL.

This clonotype was picked up many times. The chain has TRBV20-1 and TRBJ1-2, with TRBD1 matching over 9 bases. Unmatched junction bases numbered 7, after V lost 5 bases and J lost 6 bases. Germline-derived CDR1 and CDR2 are DFQATT and SNEGSKA (reference sequence). The CDR3 length is 13 residues. The CDR3 spells CSARSNRGHGYTF. Here the CDR3 DNA reads TGCAGTGCTCGATCAAACAGGGGGCATGGCTACACCTTC.

The chain employs TRBV7-9 and TRBJ2-1, with TRBD2 matching 12 bases. CDR1 is SEHNR, CDR2 FQNEAQ, per germline (reference sequence). V trimming: 6 bases; J trimming: 9 bases; junction bases outside the gene matches: 6. The CDR3 length is 14 residues. The CDR3 DNA sequence: TGTGCCAGCAGGTATACTAGCGGGGGGAGTGAGCAGTTCTTC. It specifies CASRYTSGGSEQFF.

This clonotype was detected only a few times. A clone one base away is much larger, so this may be a read error. J is TRBJ1-2 and V is TRBV3-1; D remains ambiguous. Germline CDR1 LGHDT, CDR2 YNNKEL (reference sequence). The CDR3 has 14 residues. The CDR3 reads CVSSQEPGFDGYTF. The CDR3 nucleotides read TGTGTCAGCAGCCAAGAGCCGGGTTTTGACGGCTACACCTTC.

Points on this clonotype: This may be a read error, as it is one base from a much larger clone. This chain connects TRBV28 to TRBJ2-7; 7 positions agree with TRBD1. The germline V gene has CDR1 MDHEN and CDR2 SYDVKM. The CDR3 contains 13 residues. V was clipped by 6 bases and J by 2 bases; unmatched bases: 4. As DNA, the CDR3 is TGTGCCAGCAGCGGGACAGAGACCTACGAGCAGTACTTC. This gives the protein CASSGTETYEQYF. The variable domain in full, completed from reference TRBV28 and TRBJ2-7, reads DVKVTQSSRYLVKRTGEKVFLECVQDMDHENMFWYRQDPGLGLRLIYFSYDVKMKEKGDIPEGYSVSREKKERFSLILESASTNQTSMYLCASSGTETYEQYFGPGTRLTVT.

This clonotype was detected many times. This chain's CDR3 is CSAPQDARNLYEQYF. The CDR3, as DNA: TGCAGTGCTCCCCAAGACGCAAGGAATCTCTACGAGCAGTACTTC. The chain combines TRBV20-1 with TRBJ2-7, with D unclear. Trimming stripped 5 bases from V and 3 bases from J, with 20 bases between. Germline V gives CDR1 DFQATT, CDR2 SNEGSKA (reference sequence). CDR3 length equals 15 residues.

As to this clonotype: The conserved final phenylalanine or tryptophan is absent from the CDR3, which likely points to a read error. It is unclear where the CDR3 begins or ends on the DNA, so no DNA is shown, and the CDR3 is as TCRdb lists it. V is TRBV10-3 and J is TRBJ1-2; the listed D gene, TRBD1, was not tested against the DNA. The CDR3 is 12 amino acids in total, end residues counted. Germline values: CDR1 ENHRY, CDR2 SYGVKD. The CDR3 is CAISEGGYGYIC.

In its sample, this clonotype was seen many times. The chain recombines TRBV5-5 with TRBJ1-2; tentative D call: TRBD1 (5 bases). Deletions cut 1 base from V and 8 bases from J, with 24 bases between. The CDR3 runs 17 residues. From germline, CDR1 is SGHKS and CDR2 YYEKEE (reference sequence). CDR3 region: CASSLQVTWGGSQGYTF. The CDR3, as DNA: TGTGCCAGCAGCTTGCAGGTTACCTGGGGGGGTTCGCAAGGCTACACCTTC. Supplemented by reference TRBV5-5 and TRBJ1-2, the full variable domain reads DAGVTQSPTHLIKTRGQQVTLRCSPISGHKSVSWYQQVLGQGPQFIFQYYEKEERGRGNFPDRFSARQFPNYSSELNVNALLLGDSALYLCASSLQVTWGGSQGYTFGSGTRLTVV.

As regards this clonotype: This may come from a read error, since a much larger clone is one base off. This CDR3 is CASRTGTGGYEQYF. The CDR3 region has the DNA TGTGCCAGCAGAACCGGGACAGGGGGCTACGAGCAGTACTTC. V is TRBV3-1 and J is TRBJ2-7; 11 nucleotides agree with TRBD1. Trimming cost V 6 bases and J 3 bases; bases outside gene matches: 4. Germline-derived CDR1 and CDR2 are LGHDT and YNNKEL (reference sequence). The CDR3 runs 14 residues.

The chain joins TRBV7-3 to TRBJ2-2; 14 nucleotides line up with TRBD2. The CDR3 runs to 18 residues. With 4 bases clipped from V and 3 bases from J, the junction kept 7 bases outside the gene matches. The germline gives CDR1 SGHTA, CDR2 FQGTGA. In nucleotides, the CDR3 is TGTGCCAGCAGCTCAAGACTAGCGGGAGGGCAGGACACCGGGGAGCTGTTTTTT. Encoded protein: CASSSRLAGGQDTGELFF.

To note about this clonotype: Being one base from a much bigger clone, this may be a read error. The J gene is TRBJ1-2, the V gene TRBV7-9, with 7 bases that match TRBD1. This CDR3 contains 13 residues. The germline gives CDR1 SEHNR, CDR2 FQNEAQ (reference sequence). As DNA, the CDR3 is TGTGCCAGCAGCCCCGGGACAGAAAATGGCTGCACCTTC. Its protein is CASSPGTENGCTF.

In its sample, this clonotype was seen many times. The chain employs TRBV5-1 and TRBJ2-1; 8 bases are a match to TRBD2. V trimming: 3 bases; J trimming: 7 bases; junction bases outside the gene matches: 15. There are 17 residues in the CDR3. CDR1 is SGHRS, CDR2 YFSETQ, per germline. In DNA form, the CDR3 reads TGCGCCAGCAGCTCCCCTCTCCGGGGGGGCCTGGGAAATGAGCAGTTCTTC. This codes for CASSSPLRGGLGNEQFF.

This clonotype was picked up one time. A read error may be the cause here, since a much bigger clone is one base away. The chain has TRBV20-1 and TRBJ2-7; the match to TRBD2 covers 8 bases. Per the germline V gene, CDR1 is DFQATT and CDR2 is SNEGSKA (reference sequence). V shed 6 bases, J shed 8 bases, and the junction held 12 bases outside the gene matches. The CDR3 is made up of 13 amino acids. CDR3 coding DNA: TGCAGTGCCAAAACGGGAGGGACTCACAAGCAGTACTTC. Translating it yields CSAKTGGTHKQYF.

A remark on this clonotype: The junction does not match germline at one end; this may be a read error. J is TRBJ2-1 and V is TRBV18, with a possible D match to TRBD2 (5 bases). The CDR3 sequence is 15 residues long. Germline CDR1 KGHSH, CDR2 LQKENI. CDR3 loop: CASSPGSASYSEQFF. Here the CDR3 DNA reads TGTGCCAGCTCACCAGGGAGTGCCTCCTACAGTGAGCAGTTCTTC.

This clonotype occurred many times. CDR3 residues: CASSRQGGSNGYTF. The DNA of the CDR3 is TGTGCCAGCAGCAGACAGGGCGGTTCAAATGGCTACACCTTC. V is TRBV6-5 and J is TRBJ1-2; TRBD1 agrees at 7 bases. From germline, CDR1 is MNHEY and CDR2 SVGAGI. The CDR3 is made up of 14 amino acids. With 6 bases clipped from V and 6 bases from J, the junction kept 10 bases outside the gene matches.

In its sample, this clonotype was seen many times. CDR3 sequence (DNA): TGTGCCAGCAGCTTAACGTCAGGGCTAGAGACCCAGTACTTC. It translates to CASSLTSGLETQYF. The gene calls are TRBV7-2 and TRBJ2-5; D is possibly TRBD1 (5 bases). CDR3 length: 14 residues. V dropped 2 bases and J dropped 4 bases, with 11 bases sitting between them. Germline V lookup: CDR1 SGHTA, CDR2 FQGNSA. The complete variable domain, with remaining parts taken from reference TRBV7-2 and TRBJ2-5, reads GAGVSQSPSNKVTEKGKDVELRCDPISGHTALYWYRQSLGQGLEFLIYFQGNSAPDKSGLPSDRFSAERTGGSVSTLTIQRTQQEDSAVYLCASSLTSGLETQYFGPGTRLLVL.

This clonotype was counted many times. This chain uses TRBV6-5 with TRBJ1-2; 8 positions agree with TRBD1. The CDR3 runs to 14 residues. From germline, CDR1 is MNHEY and CDR2 SVGAGI. V gave up 6 bases and J gave up 6 bases; unmatched junction bases: 9. For the CDR3, the DNA is TGTGCCAGCAGGACCGGGACAGGTCTCAATGGCTACACCTTC. Its translation: CASRTGTGLNGYTF.

This clonotype was counted many times. The CDR3 DNA reads as TGTGCCTCGGGACTAGCGAAAGAGACCCAGTACTTC. It translates to CASGLAKETQYF. This sequence joins TRBV10-3 and TRBJ2-5; 10 nucleotides agree with TRBD2. V trimming: 11 bases; J trimming: 3 bases; junction bases outside the gene matches: 3. The CDR3 length is 12 residues. The V gene's germline CDR1 is ENHRY and CDR2 SYGVKD.

This clonotype was picked up many times. V is TRBV2 and J is TRBJ1-5, with D uncertain. The germline V gene has CDR1 SNHLY and CDR2 FYNNEI. With 0 bases removed from V and 4 bases from J, the gap between germline ends came to 10 bases. CDR3 size: 15 residues. As DNA, the CDR3 is TGTGCCAGCAGTGAAGCGCTTGGGGTAAATCAGCCCCAGCATTTT. Its protein is CASSEALGVNQPQHF.

The chain has TRBV5-1 and TRBJ2-1; D may be TRBD1 (6 bases). The germline V and J ends were trimmed by 3 bases and 3 bases, with 13 bases remaining between them. The CDR3 extends over 15 amino acids. In germline, CDR1 is SGHRS, CDR2 YFSETQ. CDR3 in amino acids: CASSSTGNLYNEQFF. CDR3 coding DNA: TGCGCCAGCAGCTCCACAGGGAATCTCTACAATGAGCAGTTCTTC. The full variable domain, with the rest looked up from reference TRBV5-1 and TRBJ2-1, is KAGVTQTPRYLIKTRGQQVTLSCSPISGHRSVSWYQQTPGQGLQFLFEYFSETQRNKGNFPGRFSGRQFSNSRSEMNVSTLELGDSALYLCASSSTGNLYNEQFFGPGTRLTVL.

This clonotype was detected only a few times. This could be a read error, since a much larger clone is one nucleotide away. The chain is built from TRBV4-2 and TRBJ2-7; possibly TRBD1 for D (7 bases). The CDR3 runs to 16 residues. Germline-derived CDR1 and CDR2 are LGHNA and YNFKEQ. V lost 4 bases to trimming and J lost 7 bases, with 23 bases between them. CDR3 nucleotides: TGTGCCAGCAGCCGCGGGGACAGTACCCCGGACAATGAGCAGTACTTC. This sequence encodes CASSRGDSTPDNEQYF.

This chain connects TRBV10-2 to TRBJ1-6; 9 bases align to TRBD1. Germline CDR1 reads WSHSY; CDR2 reads SAAADI. V lost 3 bases and J lost 13; bases outside the gene matches: 1. CDR3 length: 12 residues. The DNA of the CDR3 is TGCGCCAGCAGTGAAACAGGGGGCCCCCTCCACTTT. Its protein is CASSETGGPLHF.

This clonotype was detected many times. The CDR3 here is CSASPGQKYEQYF. CDR3 bases: TGCAGTGCTAGTCCGGGACAGAAATACGAGCAGTACTTC. The V gene is TRBV20-1, the J gene TRBJ2-7; 7 bases agree with TRBD1. In germline, CDR1 is DFQATT, CDR2 SNEGSKA (reference sequence). This CDR3 is 13 amino acids long. J gave up 4 bases and V 3 bases, and 6 bases lay outside the gene matches.

This clonotype came up many times. The chain couples TRBV19 to TRBJ1-1; no firm D call. V was pared by 5 bases and J by 7 bases, with 8 bases between. CDR1 and CDR2 (germline): LNHDA, SQIVND (reference sequence). The CDR3 length is 11 residues. The CDR3 loop is CASSWMSEAFF. The CDR3 DNA follows: TGTGCCAGTAGTTGGATGAGTGAAGCTTTCTTT.

Concerning this clonotype itself: This may be a read error: a much more frequent sequence differs by one nucleotide. The chain has TRBV12-3 or TRBV12-4 and TRBJ2-5, with 8 bases that match TRBD2. The DNA end lines up better with TRBJ2-7; the J call may be wrong. CDR3 length: 14 amino acids. DNA of the CDR3: TGTGCCAGCAGGGTTCGTCGGGGGGGCTACGAGCAGTACTTC. It specifies CASRVRRGGYEQYF.

CDR3 DNA sequence: TGCAGTGCTAGGAGGACTAGCGGGGGAGGTACGCAGTATTTT. This codes for CSARRTSGGGTQYF. This chain joins TRBV20-1 and TRBJ2-3, with 13 bases matching TRBD2. Germline V CDR1 and CDR2: DFQATT, SNEGSKA (reference sequence). The CDR3 is 14 residues long. V gave up 3 bases and J gave up 8 bases; unmatched junction bases: 5.

For this clonotype: Being one base from a much bigger clone, this may be a read error. The rearrangement joins TRBV14 to TRBJ2-1, with D tentatively TRBD2 (5 bases). This CDR3 spans 14 amino acids. The germline CDR1 and CDR2 sequences are SGHDN and FVKESK. V dropped 2 bases and J dropped 10 bases, with 15 bases sitting between them. CDR3 bases: TGTGCCAGCAGCCAACAGCGGAAGCCCTACGAGCAGTTCTTC. Translation gives CASSQQRKPYEQFF. The full variable domain, in which reference TRBV14 and TRBJ2-1 provide the parts outside the CDR3, is EAGVTQFPSHSVIEKGQTVTLRCDPISGHDNLYWYRRVMGKEIKFLLHFVKESKQDESGMPNNRFLAERTGGTYSTLKVQPAELEDSGVYFCASSQQRKPYEQFFGPGTRLTVL.